A selection of T cell receptor beta chains follows, all from one sample in a study of T cell responses to AZD1222 COVID-19 vaccine. The assay was immunoSEQ multiplex PCR, and TCRdb's table has in-frame clones only and misses some. The data show about 110,000 clones, about nine tenths seen once. Source: peripheral blood, taken 28 days after the second AZD1222 dose. The source of these receptors is an adult who received the AZD1222 COVID-19 vaccine. Both conserved end residues are part of each CDR3.

TRBV15	TRBJ2-1	CATSREPTSGRRNEQFF
TRBV2	TRBJ1-4	CASRPNRVLIEKLFF
TRBV7-9	TRBJ1-1	CASSWGPNTEAFF
TRBV12-3/TRBV12-4	TRBJ1-1	CASSLMVEAFF
TRBV28	TRBJ1-1	CASRLDMNTEAFF
TRBV11-1	TRBJ2-5	CASSSRAGTHQETQYF
TRBV4-2	TRBJ2-5	CASSQDFISGALGTQYF
TRBV12-3/TRBV12-4	TRBJ2-7	CASSVAHEQYF
TRBV28	TRBJ1-2	CASSFLANYGYTF
TRBV13	TRBJ1-5	CASSLRGPSGQPQHF
TRBV18	TRBJ1-6	CASSEDRGHNSPLHF
TRBV11-2	TRBJ1-1	CASSSDTEAFF
TRBV6-5	TRBJ1-5	CASISTGSGQPQHF
TRBV4-2	TRBJ2-7	CASSQDLDSEQYF
TRBV28	TRBJ2-7	CASSLPGRYEQYF
TRBV10-3	TRBJ1-3	CAISTNPGWSGNTIYF
TRBV6-1	TRBJ2-7	CASSDQGFRATYEQYF
TRBV7-8	TRBJ1-2	CASSLGGGLIYGYTF
TRBV5-1	TRBJ1-1	CASSLLVGAEAFF
TRBV13	TRBJ2-7	CASRKEGPYSYEQYF
TRBV7-2	TRBJ1-3	CASSSQGHGNTIYF
TRBV25-1	TRBJ1-5	CASSDQPQHF
TRBV3-1/TRBV3-2	TRBJ1-1	CASSQALDAEAFF
TRBV24-1	TRBJ1-1	CATSDLPGKAFF
TRBV19	TRBJ1-5	CASSLTRGQPQHF
TRBV14	TRBJ2-7	CASSLQQGVIFEQYF
TRBV5-4	TRBJ2-1	CASSLGHRPSTVEQFF
TRBV15	TRBJ1-2	CATSLERVFYGYTF
TRBV7-9	TRBJ2-1	CASRILPGEEQFF
TRBV24-1	TRBJ2-3	CATSDLVNLADTQYF
TRBV7-2	TRBJ2-1	CASSSGQGLAREQFF
TRBV6-5	TRBJ2-3	CATRTGGSDTQYF
TRBV5-1	TRBJ2-3	CASSFPGTSGRAPTDTQYF
TRBV7-9	TRBJ1-5	CASSTTGGENQPQHF
TRBV29-1	TRBJ2-6	CSVTWASGANVLTF
TRBV19	TRBJ1-1	CASSMVSYLGTEAFF
TRBV15	TRBJ2-2	CATRREIREELFF